These 6 T cell receptor beta chains were sequenced from one sample in a study of blood T cell repertoires in COVID-19. Clones were sequenced by immunoSEQ multiplex PCR, and TCRdb holds only the in-frame ones, with some missing. The data contain roughly 78,000 clones, approximately 82% of them seen just once; the ten biggest clones take up around a sixth. The sequenced material came from peripheral blood. Receptor source: a woman aged 80 or older with acute or convalescent COVID-19.

The sample holds a few counts of this clone. This sequence joins TRBV24-1 and TRBJ1-2; 9 nucleotides line up with TRBD1. CDR3 length: 14 residues. Germline V gene sequence: CDR1 KGHDR, CDR2 SFDVKD. Unmatched junction bases numbered 2, after V lost 3 bases and J lost 4 bases. The CDR3 loop reads CATSDNRGLYGYTF. The CDR3 DNA is TGTGCCACCAGTGATAACAGGGGGCTCTATGGCTACACCTTC.

This chain connects TRBV19 to TRBJ1-5; TRBD1 aligns across 7 bases. The CDR3 runs to 17 residues. V trimming: 6 bases; J trimming: 0 bases; junction bases outside the gene matches: 11. CDR1 and CDR2 from the germline V gene are LNHDA and SQIVND (reference sequence). The DNA for the CDR3 is TGTGCCAGTAGACCGGGGTACGGACAGGATAGCAATCAGCCCCAGCATTTT. This codes for CASRPGYGQDSNQPQHF.

The chain employs TRBV6-5 and TRBJ2-7, with TRBD2 matching over 13 bases. The ends lost 6 bases at V and 4 bases at J; junction bases unmatched: 6. Germline CDR1 reads MNHEY; CDR2 reads SVGAGI. The CDR3 extends over 15 amino acids. The CDR3 DNA reads TGTGCCAGCAGGCCGACTAGCGGGGGGCTGTACGAGCAGTACTTC. It translates to CASRPTSGGLYEQYF.

The V call is TRBV28, the J call TRBJ1-2; possibly TRBD1 for D (5 bases). Germline CDR1 is MDHEN and CDR2 is SYDVKM. CDR3 length: 14 amino acids. Trimming removed 5 bases from V and 5 bases from J, with 15 bases in between. As DNA, the CDR3 is TGTGCCAGCAGTGGACGGGGGTTCGGGTATGGCTACACCTTC. Its protein is CASSGRGFGYGYTF.

The J gene is TRBJ2-3, the V gene TRBV27; D not resolved. In germline, CDR1 is MNHEY, CDR2 SMNVEV (reference sequence). Trimming left V 6 bases short and J 3 bases short, with 7 bases between. This CDR3 is 12 amino acids long. CDR3 in amino acids: CASSARTDTQYF. The CDR3 nucleotides read TGTGCCAGCAGCGCACGGACAGATACGCAGTATTTT.

The rearrangement joins TRBV4-1 to TRBJ2-1; 7 nucleotides match TRBD1. The CDR3 is 15 residues long. The germline CDR1 and CDR2 sequences are MGHRA and YSYEKL. Trimming cost V 4 bases and J 8 bases; bases outside gene matches: 11. The CDR3 DNA follows: TGCGCCAGCAGCCCTACAGGGGACCCTATGCATGAGCAGTTCTTC. As protein: CASSPTGDPMHEQFF.